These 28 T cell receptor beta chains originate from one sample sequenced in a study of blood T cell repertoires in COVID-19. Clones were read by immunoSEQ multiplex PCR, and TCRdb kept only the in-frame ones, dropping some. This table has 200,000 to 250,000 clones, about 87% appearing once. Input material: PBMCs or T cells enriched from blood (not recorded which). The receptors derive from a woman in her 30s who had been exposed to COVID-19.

CDR3 loop: CASVDSANTEAFF. The CDR3 nucleotides are TGTGCCAGTGTGGACAGCGCGAACACTGAAGCTTTCTTT. The J gene is TRBJ1-1, the V gene TRBV19; D is perhaps TRBD1 (6 bases). V was clipped by 8 bases and J by 1 base, with 11 bases between them. Germline V CDR1 and CDR2: LNHDA, SQIVND (reference sequence). The CDR3 totals 13 residues.

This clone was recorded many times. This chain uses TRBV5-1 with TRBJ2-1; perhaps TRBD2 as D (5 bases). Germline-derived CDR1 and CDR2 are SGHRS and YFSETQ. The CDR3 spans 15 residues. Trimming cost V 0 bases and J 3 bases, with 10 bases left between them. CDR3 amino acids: CASSLAPADYNEQFF. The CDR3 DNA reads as TGCGCCAGCAGCTTGGCACCAGCGGACTACAATGAGCAGTTCTTC.

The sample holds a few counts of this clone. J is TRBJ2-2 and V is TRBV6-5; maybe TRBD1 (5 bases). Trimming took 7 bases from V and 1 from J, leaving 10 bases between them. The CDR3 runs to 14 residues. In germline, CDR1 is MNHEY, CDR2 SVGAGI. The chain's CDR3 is CASTSTVNTGELFF. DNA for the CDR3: TGTGCCAGCACTTCGACAGTGAACACCGGGGAGCTGTTTTTT.

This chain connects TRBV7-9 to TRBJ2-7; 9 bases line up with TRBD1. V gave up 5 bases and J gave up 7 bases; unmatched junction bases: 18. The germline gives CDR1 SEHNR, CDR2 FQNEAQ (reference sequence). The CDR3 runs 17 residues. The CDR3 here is CASSPYPRGQGQGEQYF. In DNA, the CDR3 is TGTGCCAGCAGCCCCTATCCCCGAGGACAGGGGCAGGGTGAGCAGTACTTC. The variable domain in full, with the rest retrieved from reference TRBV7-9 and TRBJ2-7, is DTGVSQNPRHKITKRGQNVTFRCDPISEHNRLYWYRQTLGQGPEFLTYFQNEAQLEKSRLLSDRFSAERPKGSFSTLEIQRTEQGDSAMYLCASSPYPRGQGQGEQYFGPGTRLTVT.

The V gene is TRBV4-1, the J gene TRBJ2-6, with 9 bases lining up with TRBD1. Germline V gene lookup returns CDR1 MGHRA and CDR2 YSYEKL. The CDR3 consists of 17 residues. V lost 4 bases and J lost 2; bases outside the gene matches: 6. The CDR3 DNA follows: TGCGCCAGCAGCCCAGCACAGGGGGCGACTGGGGCCAACGTCCTGACTTTC. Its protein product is CASSPAQGATGANVLTF.

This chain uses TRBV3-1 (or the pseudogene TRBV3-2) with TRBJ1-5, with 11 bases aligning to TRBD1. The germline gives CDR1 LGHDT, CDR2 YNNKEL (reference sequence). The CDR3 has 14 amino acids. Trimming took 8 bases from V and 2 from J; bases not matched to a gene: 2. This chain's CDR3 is CASGQGAGNQPQHF. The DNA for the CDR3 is TGTGCCAGCGGACAGGGGGCTGGCAATCAGCCCCAGCATTTT.

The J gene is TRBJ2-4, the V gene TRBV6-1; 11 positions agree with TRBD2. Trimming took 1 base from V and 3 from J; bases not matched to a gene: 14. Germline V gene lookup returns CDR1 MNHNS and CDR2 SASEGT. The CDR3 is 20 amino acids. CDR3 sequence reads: CASSEGGSSGRIFGKNIQYF. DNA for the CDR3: TGTGCCAGCAGTGAAGGGGGGTCTAGCGGGAGGATTTTTGGCAAAAACATTCAGTACTTC.

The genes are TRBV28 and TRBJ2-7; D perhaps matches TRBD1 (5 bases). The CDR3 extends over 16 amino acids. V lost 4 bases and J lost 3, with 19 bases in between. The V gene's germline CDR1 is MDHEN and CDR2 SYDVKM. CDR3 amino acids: CASSSILTTENYEQYF. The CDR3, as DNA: TGTGCCAGCAGTTCTATTTTAACGACAGAGAACTACGAGCAGTACTTC.

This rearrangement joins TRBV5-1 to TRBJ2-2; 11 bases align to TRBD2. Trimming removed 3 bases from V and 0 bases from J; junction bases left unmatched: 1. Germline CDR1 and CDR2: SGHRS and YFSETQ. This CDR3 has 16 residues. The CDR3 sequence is CASSWGLAANTGELFF. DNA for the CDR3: TGCGCCAGCAGCTGGGGACTAGCGGCGAACACCGGGGAGCTGTTTTTT.

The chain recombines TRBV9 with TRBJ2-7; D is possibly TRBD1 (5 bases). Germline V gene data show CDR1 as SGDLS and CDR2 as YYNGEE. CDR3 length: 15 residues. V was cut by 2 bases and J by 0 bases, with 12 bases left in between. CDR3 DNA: TGTGCCAGCAGCGTGGAACAGGCAAACTCCTACGAGCAGTACTTC. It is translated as CASSVEQANSYEQYF.

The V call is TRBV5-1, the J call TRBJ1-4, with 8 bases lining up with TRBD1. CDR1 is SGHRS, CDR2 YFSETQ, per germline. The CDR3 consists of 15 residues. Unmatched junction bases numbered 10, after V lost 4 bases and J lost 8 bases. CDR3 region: CASSPKTGDREKLFF. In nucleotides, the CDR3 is TGCGCCAGCAGCCCAAAGACAGGGGATAGAGAAAAACTGTTTTTT.

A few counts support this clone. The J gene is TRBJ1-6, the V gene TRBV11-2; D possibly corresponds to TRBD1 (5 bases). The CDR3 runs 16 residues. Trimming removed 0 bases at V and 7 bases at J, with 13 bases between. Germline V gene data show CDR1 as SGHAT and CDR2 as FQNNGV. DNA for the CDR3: TGTGCCAGCAGCTTAGATTCGGGGACTCAAAATTCACCCCTCCACTTT. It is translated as CASSLDSGTQNSPLHF.

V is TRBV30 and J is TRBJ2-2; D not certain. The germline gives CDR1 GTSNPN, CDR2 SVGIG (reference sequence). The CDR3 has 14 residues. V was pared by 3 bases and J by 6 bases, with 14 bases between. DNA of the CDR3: TGTGCCTGGAGAGGCCGTCGGGTTTCCGGGGAGCTGTTTTTT. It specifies CAWRGRRVSGELFF.

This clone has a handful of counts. The CDR3 sequence: CASKAGGPTDTQYF. In DNA form, the CDR3 reads TGTGCCAGTAAGGCGGGAGGGCCAACAGATACGCAGTATTTT. This sequence joins TRBV19 and TRBJ2-3, with 9 nucleotides matching TRBD2. Germline V lookup: CDR1 LNHDA, CDR2 SQIVND (reference sequence). The CDR3 is 14 residues long. V lost 7 bases, J lost 3 bases, and 5 bases stayed unmatched.

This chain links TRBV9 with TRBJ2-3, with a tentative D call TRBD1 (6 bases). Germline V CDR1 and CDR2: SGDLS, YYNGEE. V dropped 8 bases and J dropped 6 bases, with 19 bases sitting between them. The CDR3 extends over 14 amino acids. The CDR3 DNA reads TGTGCCAGTTCTTACCGGGACACTCTTGATACGCAGTATTTT. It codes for CASSYRDTLDTQYF.

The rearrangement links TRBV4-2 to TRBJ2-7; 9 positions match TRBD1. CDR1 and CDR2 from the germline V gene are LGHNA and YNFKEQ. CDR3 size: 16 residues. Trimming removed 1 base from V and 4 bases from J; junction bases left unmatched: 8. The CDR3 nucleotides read TGTGCCAGCAGCCAAGGGATGGGCGGGACAGGGTACGAGCAGTACTTC. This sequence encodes CASSQGMGGTGYEQYF.

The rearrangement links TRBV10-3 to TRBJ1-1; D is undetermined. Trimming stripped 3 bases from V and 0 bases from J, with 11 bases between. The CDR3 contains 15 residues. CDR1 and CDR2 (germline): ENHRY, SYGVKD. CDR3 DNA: TGTGCCATCAGTGACAGGAAAAACATGAACACTGAAGCTTTCTTT. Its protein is CAISDRKNMNTEAFF.

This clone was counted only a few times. DNA for the CDR3: TGTGCCAGCAGTTTTGGACAGGGACATGGCTACACCTTC. This codes for CASSFGQGHGYTF. This chain links TRBV12-3 or TRBV12-4 with TRBJ1-2, with 8 positions matching TRBD1. V gave up 3 bases and J gave up 6 bases; unmatched junction bases: 3. CDR3 length equals 13 residues.

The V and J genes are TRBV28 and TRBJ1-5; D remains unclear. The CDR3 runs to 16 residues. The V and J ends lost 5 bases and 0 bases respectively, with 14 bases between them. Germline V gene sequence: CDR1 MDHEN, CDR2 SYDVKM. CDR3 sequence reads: CASSPYRTFSNQPQHF. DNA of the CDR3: TGTGCCAGCAGTCCCTACAGAACCTTTAGCAATCAGCCCCAGCATTTT.

The CDR3 spells CASSQAVTGGNIQYF. The CDR3 DNA follows: TGTGCCAGCAGCCAAGCCGTGACGGGGGGAAACATTCAGTACTTC. V usage is TRBV3-1 (or the pseudogene TRBV3-2) and J usage is TRBJ2-4; the match to TRBD2 covers 7 bases. J was trimmed by 6 bases and V by 1 base; bases with no gene match: 6. Germline V gives CDR1 LGHDT, CDR2 YNNKEL (reference sequence). The CDR3 contains 15 residues.

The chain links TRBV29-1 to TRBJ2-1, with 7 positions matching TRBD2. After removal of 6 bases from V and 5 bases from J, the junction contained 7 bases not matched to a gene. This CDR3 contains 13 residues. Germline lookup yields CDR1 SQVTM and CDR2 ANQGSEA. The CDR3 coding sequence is TGCAGCGTCCGCGGGAGAGGGAACAATGAGCAGTTCTTC. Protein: CSVRGRGNNEQFF.

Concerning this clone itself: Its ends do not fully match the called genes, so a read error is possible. The CDR3 spells CASSTRDYYEQFF. The DNA for the CDR3 is TGTGCCAGCAGCACCCGGGACTACTATGAGCAGTTCTTC. The J gene is TRBJ2-1, the V gene TRBV7-6, with 7 bases identical to TRBD2. The germline V gene has CDR1 SGHVS and CDR2 FNYEAQ. The CDR3 consists of 13 residues.

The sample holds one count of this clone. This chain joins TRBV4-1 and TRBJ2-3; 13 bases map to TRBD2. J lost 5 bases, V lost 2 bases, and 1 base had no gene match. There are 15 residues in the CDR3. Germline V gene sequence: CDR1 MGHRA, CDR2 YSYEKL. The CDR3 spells CASSQTSGRGDTQYF. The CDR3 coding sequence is TGCGCCAGCAGCCAAACTAGCGGGAGGGGAGATACGCAGTATTTT.

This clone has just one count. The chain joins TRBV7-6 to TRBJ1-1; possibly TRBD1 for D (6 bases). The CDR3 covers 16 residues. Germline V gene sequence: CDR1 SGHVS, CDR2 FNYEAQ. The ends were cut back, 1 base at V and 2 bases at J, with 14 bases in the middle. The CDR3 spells CASSLESGVINTEAFF. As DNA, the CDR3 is TGTGCCAGCAGCTTAGAATCAGGGGTGATCAACACTGAAGCTTTCTTT.

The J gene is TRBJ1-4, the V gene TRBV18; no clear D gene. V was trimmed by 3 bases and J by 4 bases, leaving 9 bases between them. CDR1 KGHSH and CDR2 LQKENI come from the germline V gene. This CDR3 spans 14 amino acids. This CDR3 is CASSPRVGNEKLFF. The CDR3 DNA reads TGTGCCAGCTCACCGAGGGTGGGTAATGAAAAACTGTTTTTT.

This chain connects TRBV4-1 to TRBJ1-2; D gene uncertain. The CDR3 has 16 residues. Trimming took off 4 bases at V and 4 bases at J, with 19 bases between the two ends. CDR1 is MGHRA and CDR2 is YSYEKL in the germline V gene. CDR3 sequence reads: CASSLYDKPHIYGYTF. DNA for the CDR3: TGCGCCAGCAGCCTCTATGACAAGCCGCATATCTATGGCTACACCTTC.

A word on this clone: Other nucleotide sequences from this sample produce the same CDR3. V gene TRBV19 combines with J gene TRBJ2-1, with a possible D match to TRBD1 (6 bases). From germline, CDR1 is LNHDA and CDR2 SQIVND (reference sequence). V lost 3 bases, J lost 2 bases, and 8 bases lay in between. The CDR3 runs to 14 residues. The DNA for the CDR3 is TGTGCCAGTAGTATCCAGGGGCCCTACAATGAGCAGTTCTTC. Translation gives CASSIQGPYNEQFF.

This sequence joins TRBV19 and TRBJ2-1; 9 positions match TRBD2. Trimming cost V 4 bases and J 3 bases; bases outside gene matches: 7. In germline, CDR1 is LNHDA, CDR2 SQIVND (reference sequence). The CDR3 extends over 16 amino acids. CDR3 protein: CASSTYSGGYYNEQFF. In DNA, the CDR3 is TGTGCCAGTAGTACCTATAGCGGGGGATACTACAATGAGCAGTTCTTC.